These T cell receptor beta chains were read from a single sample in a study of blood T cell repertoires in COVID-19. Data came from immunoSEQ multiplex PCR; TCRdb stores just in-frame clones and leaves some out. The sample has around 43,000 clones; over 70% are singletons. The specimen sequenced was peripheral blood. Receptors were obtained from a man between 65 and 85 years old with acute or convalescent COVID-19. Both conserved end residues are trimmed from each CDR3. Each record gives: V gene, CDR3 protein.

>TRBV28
ASSRTGVSEKLF
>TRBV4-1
ASSRSEQARSDGYT
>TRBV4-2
ASSPRGGEDNSPLH
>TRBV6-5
ASSYSAGTEAF
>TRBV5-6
ASSVGLGGSSPLH
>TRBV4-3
ASSQSGPTIHSGNTIY
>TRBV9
ASSPSGGRTGELF
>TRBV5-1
ASSLEQGNYGYT
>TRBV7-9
ASSNRDEQF
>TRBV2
ASSLSGEGYGYT
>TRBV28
ASWGTGTPFSYEQY
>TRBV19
ASNPRSLSGNTIY
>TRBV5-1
ASSLRGGPNEQF
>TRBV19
ASSSDIRTYGYT
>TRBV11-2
ASSSRGTLRETQY
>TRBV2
ASKSLGARVYEQY
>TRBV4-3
ASSHIGDTSGNTIY
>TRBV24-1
ATSDLIRGAGYEQY
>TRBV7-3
ASSLRQATGANVLT
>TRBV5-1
ASSYGTTNEKLF